Listed here are 11 T cell receptor beta chains from one sample, sequenced in a study of PD-L1 blockade in urothelial cancer. This table comes from immunoSEQ multiplex PCR, and its TCRdb copy is limited to in-frame clones, with some not included. The sample yields under 150,000 clones, approximately 90% seen once. The time point is: peripheral blood 6 weeks after treatment start. This specimen consisted of PBMCs, obtained around atezolizumab (anti-PD-L1) treatment. The receptors were sampled from a man aged 60 to 69 with urothelial cancer.

The rearrangement uses TRBV7-9 and TRBJ2-3; D unclear. Germline CDR1 SEHNR, CDR2 FQNEAQ (reference sequence). Trimming left V 7 bases short and J 3 bases short, with 14 bases between. The CDR3 consists of 14 residues. CDR3 in DNA: TGTGCCAGCACCCGGTTAAGCCGGACAGATACGCAGTATTTT. Encoded protein: CASTRLSRTDTQYF. The complete variable domain, with remaining parts taken from reference TRBV7-9 and TRBJ2-3, reads DTGVSQNPRHKITKRGQNVTFRCDPISEHNRLYWYRQTLGQGPEFLTYFQNEAQLEKSRLLSDRFSAERPKGSFSTLEIQRTEQGDSAMYLCASTRLSRTDTQYFGPGTRLTVL.

The V and J genes are TRBV7-9 and TRBJ1-4; D might be TRBD1 (5 bases). The germline V and J ends were trimmed by 5 bases and 7 bases, with 14 bases remaining between them. Germline CDR1 is SEHNR and CDR2 is FQNEAQ (reference sequence). This CDR3 comprises 14 residues. The CDR3 region is CASSPTSGGEKLFF. CDR3 sequence (DNA): TGTGCCAGCAGCCCTACATCGGGGGGTGAAAAACTGTTTTTT.

This clone was detected only once. The chain couples TRBV14 to TRBJ2-7; 7 nucleotides match TRBD2. CDR3 length equals 15 residues. Germline CDR1 and CDR2: SGHDN and FVKESK. Trimming cost V 7 bases and J 4 bases; bases outside gene matches: 13. Here the CDR3 reads CASTYSGSGKYEQYF. The CDR3 region has the DNA TGTGCCAGCACCTATAGCGGGTCGGGTAAATACGAGCAGTACTTC.

The CDR3 loop reads CASSLGGNSGNTIYF. The CDR3 nucleotides read TGTGCCAGCAGCCTCGGGGGGAACTCTGGAAACACCATATATTTT. The chain carries TRBV28 and TRBJ1-3; tentative D call: TRBD1 (5 bases). The germline CDR1 and CDR2 sequences are MDHEN and SYDVKM. The germline V and J ends were trimmed by 6 bases and 0 bases, with 12 bases remaining between them. The CDR3 runs to 15 residues. The full variable domain, with the rest looked up from reference TRBV28 and TRBJ1-3, is DVKVTQSSRYLVKRTGEKVFLECVQDMDHENMFWYRQDPGLGLRLIYFSYDVKMKEKGDIPEGYSVSREKKERFSLILESASTNQTSMYLCASSLGGNSGNTIYFGEGSWLTVV.

The chain combines TRBV10-1 with TRBJ1-1; TRBD1 aligns across 10 bases. Germline CDR1 and CDR2: WNHNN and SYGVQD (reference sequence). The CDR3 is 16 residues long. Trimming at V came to 2 bases and at J to 1 base, leaving 4 bases not matched to a gene. The CDR3 is CASSEPWDRGNTEAFF. As DNA, the CDR3 is TGCGCCAGCAGTGAGCCTTGGGACAGGGGGAACACTGAAGCTTTCTTT.

J is TRBJ1-2 and V is TRBV19; no firm D call. V lost 3 bases to trimming and J lost 2 bases, with 7 bases between them. CDR1 and CDR2 (germline): LNHDA, SQIVND (reference sequence). The CDR3 is 13 residues long. The CDR3 loop is CASSIGGNYGYTF. CDR3 nucleotide sequence: TGTGCCAGTAGTATCGGCGGGAACTATGGCTACACCTTC.

This clone showed up just a few times. V gene TRBV30 combines with J gene TRBJ1-1; D unclear. Germline-derived CDR1 and CDR2 are GTSNPN and SVGIG (reference sequence). Trimming cost V 8 bases and J 0 bases, with 13 bases left between them. The CDR3 covers 13 residues. The CDR3 sequence is CAARRGMNTEAFF. The CDR3 bases are TGTGCCGCGCGCCGGGGAATGAACACTGAAGCTTTCTTT.

The V gene is TRBV5-1, the J gene TRBJ2-3; 15 bases map to TRBD2. From germline, CDR1 is SGHRS and CDR2 YFSETQ. With V trimmed by 2 bases and J by 6 bases, 7 bases remained unmatched. The length of the CDR3 is 17 residues. The CDR3 DNA is TGCGCCAGCAGCTTCGGACTAGCGGGAGGGCGGGAGGATACGCAGTATTTT. This translates into CASSFGLAGGREDTQYF.

This chain links TRBV15 with TRBJ1-5, with a tentative D call TRBD1 (6 bases). V was shortened by 5 bases and J by 1 base, with 12 bases between the two germline ends. CDR3 length: 15 amino acids. Germline CDR1 reads LNHNV; CDR2 reads YYDKDF (reference sequence). The CDR3 reads CATSLGHYSNQPQHF. CDR3 nucleotides: TGTGCCACCAGCCTGGGACATTACAGCAATCAGCCCCAGCATTTT.

This rearrangement joins TRBV29-1 to TRBJ2-2; 7 nucleotides line up with TRBD1. J lost 9 bases, V lost 6 bases, and 7 bases had no gene match. Germline V CDR1 and CDR2: SQVTM, ANQGSEA. The CDR3 has 12 residues. This CDR3 is CSVGTADRELFF. CDR3 bases: TGCAGCGTCGGGACAGCTGACCGGGAGCTGTTTTTT.

The chain carries TRBV27 and TRBJ1-5; tentatively, D is TRBD1 (5 bases). This CDR3 comprises 15 residues. The germline V and J ends were trimmed by 4 bases and 0 bases, with 10 bases remaining between them. The germline CDR1 and CDR2 sequences are MNHEY and SMNVEV (reference sequence). The DNA for the CDR3 is TGTGCCAGCAGTTCGTACAGGTCTAGCAATCAGCCCCAGCATTTT. Its protein is CASSSYRSSNQPQHF.